The 8 T cell receptor beta chains below come from one sample, sequenced in a study of T-cell memory formation after mild COVID-19. TCRdb fed the 5' RACE reads into MiXCR, producing one record per CDR3 protein. This table holds a few hundred thousand distinct CDR3 sequences, about a sixth found once. The material sequenced was PBMCs or a T cell subset sorted from them (not recorded which). The receptors derive from a man between 18 and 35 years old who had mild COVID-19 (a few samples of this study predate the infection). Cell type and time point are not known.

This clonotype was seen only a few times. The J gene is TRBJ2-4, the V gene TRBV3-1; perhaps D is TRBD1 or TRBD2 (6 bases each). The CDR3 is 11 residues long. Germline values: CDR1 LGHDT, CDR2 YNNKEL (reference sequence). V lost 8 bases and J 9 bases, leaving 11 bases between the germline ends. The CDR3 is CASWGAGIQYF. The CDR3 nucleotides are TGTGCCAGCTGGGGGGCCGGCATTCAGTACTTC.

This clonotype was seen more than once but under ten times. The chain is built from TRBV11-2 and TRBJ2-7; 12 bases are a match to TRBD2. This CDR3 region has 13 residues. Germline-derived CDR1 and CDR2 are SGHAT and FQNNGV. V lost 6 bases to trimming and J lost 4 bases; unmatched junction nucleotides: 1. The CDR3 protein is CASRGTSGYEQYV. DNA of the CDR3: TGTGCCAGCAGGGGGACTAGCGGGTACGAGCAGTACGTC.

The chain employs TRBV7-2 and TRBJ2-7; a weak D match, TRBD1 (5 bases). With 1 base removed from V and 4 bases from J, the gap between germline ends came to 14 bases. Germline lookup yields CDR1 SGHTA and CDR2 FQGNSA. The CDR3 length is 15 residues. The CDR3 nucleotides are TGTGCCAGCAGCTTAGTGGGCCAGGGTGGGTACGAGCAGTACGTC. Residues: CASSLVGQGGYEQYV.

In this sample, this clonotype turned up many times. The rearrangement joins TRBV4-2 to TRBJ2-5; 7 bases match TRBD1. The CDR3 consists of 16 residues. Germline V lookup: CDR1 LGHNA, CDR2 YNFKEQ. V lost 4 bases to trimming and J lost 0 bases; unmatched junction nucleotides: 8. CDR3 nucleotide sequence: TGTGCCAGCAGCCCCACGCCCGGGACAGACCAAGAGACCCAGTACTTC. This sequence encodes CASSPTPGTDQETQYF.

In this sample, this clonotype turned up many times. The chain has TRBV12-3 or TRBV12-4 and TRBJ2-2; the D gene is possibly TRBD1 (6 bases). Trimming shortened V by 6 bases and J by 4 bases, and 15 bases separated the two germline ends. The CDR3 contains 15 residues. The CDR3 DNA follows: TGTGCCAGCAGCCTGAACAGGGACCTCACCGGGGAGCTGTTTTTT. Translated, it gives CASSLNRDLTGELFF.

This chain uses TRBV7-8 with TRBJ1-6, with 7 positions matching TRBD1. The CDR3 has 13 residues. V was clipped by 8 bases and J by 10 bases; unmatched bases: 8. Germline V gene sequence: CDR1 SGHVS, CDR2 FQNEAQ. CDR3 nucleotide sequence: TGTGCCAGCCGCCGGACAGGTGGCTCACCCCTCCACTTT. It is translated as CASRRTGGSPLHF.

The chain carries TRBV7-2 and TRBJ2-5; 8 bases line up with TRBD2. Trimming removed 6 bases from V and 4 bases from J; junction bases left unmatched: 7. From germline, CDR1 is SGHTA and CDR2 FQGNSA. This CDR3 contains 14 residues. The CDR3: CASRTGTRGETQYF. The CDR3 bases are TGTGCCAGCAGAACCGGGACTAGGGGAGAGACCCAGTACTTC.

The chain combines TRBV18 with TRBJ2-5; D is unresolved. This CDR3 comprises 13 residues. CDR1 is KGHSH, CDR2 LQKENI, per germline. V lost 0 bases and J 2 bases, leaving 4 bases between the germline ends. This chain's CDR3 is CASSPPLQETQYF. DNA of the CDR3: TGTGCCAGCTCACCACCGTTACAAGAGACCCAGTACTTC.